A single TCR beta chain is shown here with its context. These data are taken from a study of blood T cell repertoires in COVID-19. In the study overall: COVID-19 samples from acute and convalescent phases originated in the United States, Italy and Spain. The cDNA or gDNA used as material had been derived from T cells, B-cell-depleted T cells, or PBMCs.

Original analysis: It was from reference gene primer amplification that nucleated cell counts were estimated. Profiled with immunoSEQ multiplex PCR; TCRdb holds only in-frame clones, not every one. For V, J and clone size, that table is used; D and trimming come from the DNA. The table records under 200,000 clones, 88% of them present only once. Trimming cost V 5 bases and J 0 bases, with 10 bases left between them. Germline V gives CDR1 SEHNR, CDR2 FQNEAQ (reference sequence). This CDR3 contains 14 residues. The rearrangement joins TRBV7-9 to TRBJ1-1; the D is unclear. Input material: peripheral blood. The source of this sequence is a middle-aged man with active or convalescent COVID-19. The CDR3 DNA reads TGTGCCAGCAGCCGCGGGAATCTGAACACTGAAGCTTTCTTT. Its translation: CASSRGNLNTEAFF.